This T cell receptor beta chain came from a study of T cells in localized non-small cell lung cancer. The study's findings and limits: Uninvolved adjacent lung had more T cell clonality than any other tissue, topping tumor. One tumor region alone was sequenced, and heterogeneity therefore remains possible.

The method was immunoSEQ multiplex PCR; TCRdb's version includes in-frame clones alone and lacks a portion of them. Of 2,500 to 3,500 clones listed, about 26% are singletons. This clone was seen a few times. The antigen is undetermined. Between the trimmed V and J ends, which lost 1 base and 1 base, there was a span of 11 bases. Looked up from germline, CDR1 is MGHRA and CDR2 is YSYEKL. The CDR3 contains 16 residues. The receptor's source is a woman aged 35-75 years with stage I lung adenocarcinoma. The chain couples TRBV4-1 to TRBJ1-5; the D is unclear. The starting material was normal lung tissue next to the tumor, obtained before any cancer treatment. The CDR3 spells CASSQGAGRSNQPQHF. CDR3 DNA sequence: TGCGCCAGCAGCCAAGGGGCCGGTCGGAGCAATCAGCCCCAGCATTTT.